One sample yielded the 32 T cell receptor beta chains listed below, sequenced in a study of T cell responses to AZD1222 COVID-19 vaccine. This table comes from immunoSEQ multiplex PCR, and its TCRdb copy is limited to in-frame clones, with some not included. The table has roughly 270,000 clones, 90% to 95% seen once. The input for sequencing was peripheral blood, taken 28 days after the second AZD1222 dose. The receptor set was obtained from an adult who received the AZD1222 COVID-19 vaccine.

This clone was observed a single time. The gene calls are TRBV5-1 and TRBJ1-2, with TRBD1 identical over 9 bases. Trimming removed 4 bases from V and 3 bases from J; junction bases left unmatched: 4. Germline lookup yields CDR1 SGHRS and CDR2 YFSETQ. The CDR3 sequence is 14 residues long. In DNA, the CDR3 is TGCGCCAGCAGCCCGGGGGACAGGGACTATGGCTACACCTTC. Its protein product is CASSPGDRDYGYTF.

This clone is a singleton in its sample. V usage is TRBV2 and J usage is TRBJ1-5, with a possible D match to TRBD1 (5 bases). Germline values: CDR1 SNHLY, CDR2 FYNNEI. The CDR3 runs 11 residues. V was trimmed by 5 bases and J by 8 bases, leaving 7 bases between them. CDR3 residues: CASSRGEPQHF. As DNA, the CDR3 is TGTGCCAGCAGTCGAGGGGAGCCCCAGCATTTT.

This clone came up a few times. CDR3 DNA sequence: TGTGCCAGCAGTCTCGACTTGGTAGGGGGTGGCTACACCTTC. The encoded protein is CASSLDLVGGGYTF. The chain combines TRBV28 with TRBJ1-2, with D perhaps matching TRBD1 (6 bases). Germline V lookup: CDR1 MDHEN, CDR2 SYDVKM. This CDR3 has 14 residues. V was trimmed by 5 bases and J by 7 bases, leaving 17 bases between them.

The chain carries TRBV19 and TRBJ2-1, with TRBD2 matching 10 bases. V was pared by 0 bases and J by 7 bases, with 6 bases of the junction left unmatched. Germline V lookup: CDR1 LNHDA, CDR2 SQIVND (reference sequence). CDR3 size: 16 residues. CDR3 coding DNA: TGTGCCAGTAGTATAGAGGGGGCTAGCGGGAGAAATGAGCAGTTCTTC. Residues: CASSIEGASGRNEQFF.

The chain couples TRBV19 to TRBJ2-5, with TRBD2 matching 11 bases. The V gene's germline CDR1 is LNHDA and CDR2 SQIVND (reference sequence). CDR3 length: 15 residues. The J segment lost 2 bases and the V segment lost 4 bases, leaving 3 bases of the junction unmatched. The CDR3 DNA is TGTGCCAGTAGTACCGGGACTAGCGGACAAGAGACCCAGTACTTC. Translating gives CASSTGTSGQETQYF.

CDR3 in amino acids: CASSPAGGGYTF. The CDR3 DNA is TGTGCCAGCAGCCCCGCCGGGGGGGGCTACACCTTC. The rearrangement links TRBV5-4 to TRBJ1-2; perhaps TRBD1 as D (5 bases). Germline CDR1 and CDR2: SGHNT and YYREEE (reference sequence). Trimming pared 4 bases from V and 8 bases from J, leaving 12 bases between. The CDR3 has 12 residues.

This chain links TRBV5-4 with TRBJ2-2; 10 bases align to TRBD2. Germline V gene lookup returns CDR1 SGHNT and CDR2 YYREEE (reference sequence). The CDR3 is 17 amino acids. V lost 4 bases and J lost 0; bases outside the gene matches: 6. The CDR3 coding sequence is TGTGCCAGCAGCGTCCCGGGACTAGCGACGAACACCGGGGAGCTGTTTTTT. This sequence encodes CASSVPGLATNTGELFF.

V usage is TRBV28 and J usage is TRBJ2-3; D possibly uses TRBD1 or TRBD2 (5 bases each). V shed 2 bases and J shed 0 bases, with 6 bases lying between them. The germline V gene encodes CDR1 MDHEN and CDR2 SYDVKM. The CDR3 contains 14 residues. CDR3 in amino acids: CASSLEGSTDTQYF. CDR3 bases: TGTGCCAGCAGTTTAGAGGGGAGCACAGATACGCAGTATTTT.

The chain carries TRBV9 and TRBJ2-6, with D possibly called TRBD1 or TRBD2 (6 bases each). This CDR3 comprises 17 residues. Trimming took off 1 base at V and 1 base at J, with 12 bases between the two ends. Looked up from germline, CDR1 is SGDLS and CDR2 is YYNGEE. The CDR3 loop reads CASSVTGALSGANVLTF. DNA of the CDR3: TGTGCCAGCAGCGTAACGGGGGCGCTATCTGGGGCCAACGTCCTGACTTTC.

This rearrangement joins TRBV2 to TRBJ1-1; D is possibly TRBD1 (5 bases). The V gene lost 8 bases and the J gene lost 1 base, with 11 bases spanning the gap. Germline V gives CDR1 SNHLY, CDR2 FYNNEI. This CDR3 has 13 residues. For the CDR3, the DNA is TGTGCCAGCTTTAGACAGCAGAACACTGAAGCTTTCTTT. Its translation: CASFRQQNTEAFF.

The gene calls are TRBV27 and TRBJ2-2; 14 bases are shared with TRBD2. V lost 5 bases and J lost 7; bases outside the gene matches: 12. The CDR3 extends over 18 amino acids. The germline CDR1 and CDR2 sequences are MNHEY and SMNVEV (reference sequence). For the CDR3, the DNA is TGTGCCAGCAGTACGGGACTAGCGGGGGCCTTCCTTGGCGGGGAGCTGTTTTTT. It translates to CASSTGLAGAFLGGELFF.

Only a few counts were recorded for this clone. The V gene is TRBV5-1, the J gene TRBJ1-2; no definite D call. Trimming cost V 5 bases and J 4 bases, with 15 bases left between them. In germline, CDR1 is SGHRS, CDR2 YFSETQ. The length of the CDR3 is 14 residues. CDR3 coding DNA: TGCGCCAGCAGTAGCACATCGGTAGGCTATGGCTACACCTTC. It translates to CASSSTSVGYGYTF.

The rearrangement links TRBV9 to TRBJ1-2, with D perhaps TRBD1 (5 bases). The V gene's germline CDR1 is SGDLS and CDR2 YYNGEE. V gave up 2 bases and J gave up 5 bases, with 10 bases separating them. The CDR3 extends over 13 amino acids. The CDR3 spells CASSVGEGYGYTF. Here the CDR3 DNA reads TGTGCCAGCAGCGTGGGGGAAGGGTATGGCTACACCTTC.

For this clone: Its ends do not fully match the called genes, so a read error is possible. The chain recombines TRBV19 with TRBJ2-2, with D possibly matching TRBD2 (5 bases). Germline CDR1 is LNHDA and CDR2 is SQIVND (reference sequence). CDR3 size: 14 residues. CDR3 sequence reads: CASSMWTDAGELFF. DNA for the CDR3: TGTGCCAGTAGTATGTGGACGGACGCCGGGGAGTTGTTTTTT. Full variable domain (remainder filled in from reference TRBV19 and TRBJ2-2): DGGITQSPKYLFRKEGQNVTLSCEQNLNHDAMYWYRQDPGQGLRLIYYSQIVNDFQKGDIAEGYSVSREKKESFPLTVTSAQKNPTAFYLCASSMWTDAGELFFGEGSRLTVL.

The rearrangement links TRBV2 to TRBJ1-2; D is undetermined. Per germline, CDR1 SNHLY and CDR2 FYNNEI. The CDR3 loop spans 12 amino acids. Trimming pared 7 bases from V and 4 bases from J, leaving 10 bases between. CDR3: CASKVLTYGYTF. The CDR3 region has the DNA TGTGCCAGCAAGGTCCTTACCTATGGCTACACCTTC.

The V gene is TRBV9, the J gene TRBJ1-1; 8 nucleotides agree with TRBD1. The V and J ends lost 0 bases and 5 bases, in that order; junction bases with no gene match: 6. Germline V CDR1 and CDR2: SGDLS, YYNGEE. The CDR3 is 15 amino acids. CDR3 loop: CASSVAGGRGTEAFF. The DNA of the CDR3 is TGTGCCAGCAGCGTAGCAGGGGGCCGGGGAACTGAAGCTTTCTTT.

The V and J genes are TRBV10-3 and TRBJ2-6; D is perhaps TRBD1 (5 bases). V dropped 10 bases and J dropped 0 bases, with 19 bases sitting between them. This CDR3 has 17 residues. Germline V lookup: CDR1 ENHRY, CDR2 SYGVKD. The CDR3 DNA is TGTGCCACCGTGGCGGCCAGGGATCCCTCTGGGGCCAACGTCCTGACTTTC. This codes for CATVAARDPSGANVLTF.

The V and J genes are TRBV28 and TRBJ1-3; no clear D. The CDR3 is made up of 15 amino acids. V was trimmed by 5 bases and J by 0 bases, leaving 11 bases between them. The germline gives CDR1 MDHEN, CDR2 SYDVKM. The CDR3 nucleotides read TGTGCCAGCAGTCAACAACTAAGCTCTGGAAACACCATATATTTT. Amino acids: CASSQQLSSGNTIYF.

The chain links TRBV7-2 to TRBJ2-3; TRBD2 is a possible D gene (6 bases). With 2 bases removed from V and 2 bases from J, the gap between germline ends came to 14 bases. CDR1 is SGHTA, CDR2 FQGNSA, per germline. The CDR3 covers 16 residues. Here the CDR3 DNA reads TGTGCCAGCAGCTTACACATAGCGGAAATCACAGATACGCAGTATTTT. Protein: CASSLHIAEITDTQYF.

CDR3 nucleotides: TGTGCCAGCAGTTTGAAGTGGTCCGTTTCCTACGAGCAGTACTTC. Its protein is CASSLKWSVSYEQYF. The rearrangement links TRBV27 to TRBJ2-7, with D unclear. Germline values: CDR1 MNHEY, CDR2 SMNVEV (reference sequence). The CDR3 is 15 residues long. V lost 3 bases and J 1 base, leaving 13 bases between the germline ends.

This clone has a single count. This chain uses TRBV19 with TRBJ1-1, with D possibly TRBD1 on 6 matching bases. The V end was cut by 3 bases, the J end by 5 bases, with 16 bases between. Germline CDR1 reads LNHDA; CDR2 reads SQIVND (reference sequence). The CDR3 totals 15 residues. CDR3 sequence reads: CASSILGGPETEAFF. CDR3 nucleotide sequence: TGTGCCAGTAGTATCTTGGGGGGCCCGGAGACTGAAGCTTTCTTT.

The rearrangement links TRBV3-1 (or the pseudogene TRBV3-2) to TRBJ2-5, with D perhaps TRBD1 (5 bases). Trimming left V 3 bases short and J 4 bases short, with 24 bases between. CDR1 and CDR2 from the germline V gene are LGHDT and YNNKEL (reference sequence). The CDR3 sequence is 18 residues long. CDR3 sequence (DNA): TGTGCCAGCAGCCACTGGGGCCGTGAACACCTGTGGGGAGAGACCCAGTACTTC. This encodes CASSHWGREHLWGETQYF.

This clone has a handful of counts. This chain links TRBV7-2 with TRBJ1-1, with D possibly matching TRBD1 (5 bases). From germline, CDR1 is SGHTA and CDR2 FQGNSA. The CDR3 extends over 12 amino acids. Trimming pared 9 bases from V and 4 bases from J, leaving 12 bases between. CDR3 region: CASIADSTEAFF. The CDR3 region has the DNA TGTGCCAGTATCGCAGACAGCACTGAAGCTTTCTTT.

The rearrangement joins TRBV7-2 to TRBJ2-2; 8 bases are shared with TRBD2. This CDR3 is 15 amino acids long. The V and J ends lost 3 bases and 5 bases, in that order; junction bases with no gene match: 5. The germline CDR1 and CDR2 sequences are SGHTA and FQGNSA. This CDR3 is CASSLSGSQTGELFF. The CDR3 DNA sequence: TGTGCCAGCAGCTTGAGCGGGAGCCAGACCGGGGAGCTGTTTTTT. Looking up the rest from reference TRBV7-2 and TRBJ2-2 gives the full variable domain: GAGVSQSPSNKVTEKGKDVELRCDPISGHTALYWYRQSLGQGLEFLIYFQGNSAPDKSGLPSDRFSAERTGGSVSTLTIQRTQQEDSAVYLCASSLSGSQTGELFFGEGSRLTVL.

The chain employs TRBV6-5 and TRBJ1-1; 7 bases fit TRBD1. Germline V gene sequence: CDR1 MNHEY, CDR2 SVGAGI. There are 14 residues in the CDR3. The V segment lost 4 bases and the J segment 1 base; nucleotides outside the gene matches: 3. CDR3 protein: CASSSTGENTEAFF. The DNA for the CDR3 is TGTGCCAGCAGTTCCACAGGGGAGAACACTGAAGCTTTCTTT.

This clone was observed once. The same CDR3 can be traced to other DNA sequences in this sample. The chain couples TRBV5-4 to TRBJ2-2, with a possible D match to TRBD1 (6 bases). Deletions cut 1 base from V and 2 bases from J, with 9 bases between. The CDR3 length is 15 residues. Germline V lookup: CDR1 SGHNT, CDR2 YYREEE (reference sequence). CDR3 sequence (DNA): TGTGCCAGCAGCTTGCAGGGGAGAAACACCGGGGAGCTGTTTTTT. Amino acid sequence: CASSLQGRNTGELFF.

The V gene is TRBV27, the J gene TRBJ1-4, with no clear D. The V gene lost 5 bases and the J gene lost 7 bases, with 17 bases spanning the gap. The CDR3 spans 15 residues. Germline CDR1 MNHEY, CDR2 SMNVEV (reference sequence). CDR3 region: CASSPTLRGGEKLFF. DNA for the CDR3: TGTGCCAGCAGTCCCACCCTCAGAGGAGGTGAAAAACTGTTTTTT.

Concerning this clone itself: Distinct nucleotide sequences in the sample also encode this CDR3. This chain links TRBV18 with TRBJ2-7; D ambiguous. Germline assignment: CDR1 KGHSH and CDR2 LQKENI. The length of the CDR3 is 12 residues. The V end was cut by 3 bases, the J end by 0 bases, with 3 bases between. The CDR3 spells CASSPSSYEQYF. The CDR3 DNA reads as TGTGCCAGCTCACCGAGCTCCTACGAGCAGTACTTC.

The rearrangement joins TRBV15 to TRBJ1-5, with D tentatively TRBD1 (6 bases). V was cut by 4 bases and J by 3 bases, with 13 bases left in between. There are 15 residues in the CDR3. CDR1 is LNHNV, CDR2 YYDKDF, per germline (reference sequence). This CDR3 is CATSISGQNNQPQHF. The CDR3 region has the DNA TGTGCCACCAGCATCTCAGGACAGAACAATCAGCCCCAGCATTTT.

This clone was detected once. The chain joins TRBV9 to TRBJ1-5; 10 bases map to TRBD1. Losses at the gene ends were 4 bases for V and 5 bases for J; bases not matched to a gene: 6. The CDR3 runs to 15 residues. Germline V CDR1 and CDR2: SGDLS, YYNGEE. CDR3 sequence (DNA): TGTGCCAGCAGCACAGGACAGGGGGAAGATCAGCCCCAGCATTTT. This codes for CASSTGQGEDQPQHF.

The rearrangement joins TRBV5-4 to TRBJ2-5, with 9 nucleotides matching TRBD2. This CDR3 is built from 16 residues. Germline CDR1 is SGHNT and CDR2 is YYREEE (reference sequence). The V segment lost 4 bases and the J segment 1 base; nucleotides outside the gene matches: 8. Here the CDR3 reads CASSTATSGTQETQYF. CDR3 in DNA: TGTGCCAGCAGCACGGCGACTAGCGGCACCCAAGAGACCCAGTACTTC.

The CDR3 region has the DNA TGTGCCAGCAGTATAGACAGTCTGGACGGCTCCTACGAGCAGTACTTC. Protein: CASSIDSLDGSYEQYF. V usage is TRBV28 and J usage is TRBJ2-7, with D perhaps matching TRBD1 (5 bases). CDR1 MDHEN and CDR2 SYDVKM come from the germline V gene. CDR3 length: 16 residues. V gave up 5 bases and J gave up 0 bases, with 17 bases separating them.